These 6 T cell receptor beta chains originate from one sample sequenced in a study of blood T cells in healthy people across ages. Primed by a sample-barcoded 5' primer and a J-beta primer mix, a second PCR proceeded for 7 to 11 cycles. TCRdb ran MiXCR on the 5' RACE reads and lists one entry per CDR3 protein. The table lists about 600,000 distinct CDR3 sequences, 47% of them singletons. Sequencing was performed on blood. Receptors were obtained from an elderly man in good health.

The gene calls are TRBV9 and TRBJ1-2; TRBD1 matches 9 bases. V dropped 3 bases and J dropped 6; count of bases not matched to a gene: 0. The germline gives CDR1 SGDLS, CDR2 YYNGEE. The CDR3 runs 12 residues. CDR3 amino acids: CASSGDRDGYTF. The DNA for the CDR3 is TGTGCCAGCAGCGGGGACAGGGATGGCTACACCTTC.

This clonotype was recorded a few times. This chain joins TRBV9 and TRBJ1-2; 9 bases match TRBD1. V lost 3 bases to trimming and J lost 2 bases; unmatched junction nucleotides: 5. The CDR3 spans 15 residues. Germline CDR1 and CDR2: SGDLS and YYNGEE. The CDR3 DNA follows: TGTGCCAGCAGCGAGCGGGACAGGGCGAACTATGGCTACACCTTC. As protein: CASSERDRANYGYTF.

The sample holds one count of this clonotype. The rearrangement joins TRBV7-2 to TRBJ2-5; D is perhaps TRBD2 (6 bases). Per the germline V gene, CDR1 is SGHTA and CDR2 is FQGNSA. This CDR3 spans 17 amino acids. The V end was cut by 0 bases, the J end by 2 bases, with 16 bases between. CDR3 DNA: TGTGCCAGCAGCTTAGCGCCCCGACAAAGCGGGCAAGAGACCCAGTACTTC. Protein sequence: CASSLAPRQSGQETQYF.

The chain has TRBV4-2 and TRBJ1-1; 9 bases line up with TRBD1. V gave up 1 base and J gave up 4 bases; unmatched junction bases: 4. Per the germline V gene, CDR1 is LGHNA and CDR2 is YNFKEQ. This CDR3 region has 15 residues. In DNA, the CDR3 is TGTGCCAGCAGCCAAGGACAGGGGGGAAGCACTGAAGCTTTCTTT. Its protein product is CASSQGQGGSTEAFF.

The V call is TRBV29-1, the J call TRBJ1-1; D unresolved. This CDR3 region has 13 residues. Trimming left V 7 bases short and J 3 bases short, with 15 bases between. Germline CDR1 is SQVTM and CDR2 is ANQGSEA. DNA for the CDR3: TGCAGCGGTGGACCCGCCCCTGACACTGAAGCTTTCTTT. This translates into CSGGPAPDTEAFF.

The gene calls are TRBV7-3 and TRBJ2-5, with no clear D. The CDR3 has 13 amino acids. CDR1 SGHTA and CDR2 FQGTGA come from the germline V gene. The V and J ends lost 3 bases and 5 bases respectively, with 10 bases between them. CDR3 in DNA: TGTGCCAGCAGCTTGCTGGGTCGGGAGACCCAGTACTTC. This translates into CASSLLGRETQYF. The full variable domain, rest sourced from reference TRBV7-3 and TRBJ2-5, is GAGVSQTPSNKVTEKGKYVELRCDPISGHTALYWYRQSLGQGPEFLIYFQGTGAADDSGLPNDRFFAVRPEGSVSTLKIQRTERGDSAVYLCASSLLGRETQYFGPGTRLLVL.